The present T cell receptor beta chain was sequenced within a study of blood T cells in healthy people across ages. The study, taken as a whole, reports: It was held that diversity estimates obtained from one million T cells represented underestimates.

The use of a sample-barcoded 5' primer and a J-beta primer mix characterized a second PCR of about 7 to 12 cycles. In TCRdb, the 5' RACE reads were re-called with MiXCR into one record per CDR3 protein. The sample lists roughly 800,000 distinct CDR3 sequences; more than 45% were seen once. Concerning this clonotype: Antigen: not known.

V gave up 0 bases and J gave up 1 base, with 11 bases separating them. CDR1 and CDR2 (germline): DFQATT, SNEGSKA (reference sequence). The CDR3 contains 15 residues. This receptor was obtained from a man aged 25-40 years in good health. The chain uses TRBV20-1 and TRBJ2-3, with D possibly matching TRBD2 (7 bases). The sequenced sample was blood. The CDR3 is CSARDPRGRTDTQYF. The CDR3 DNA is TGCAGTGCTAGAGATCCGCGGGGGCGCACAGATACGCAGTATTTT.